Shown below are 3 T cell receptor beta chains from a single sample sequenced in a study of shared clonotypes between healthy human individuals. TCRdb keeps only in-frame clones here, not all; method: immunoSEQ multiplex PCR. The sample has about 2,100,000 clones; under 95% are singletons. Naive CD8 cells comprised CD45RO-negative, CCR7-positively selected cells, excluding terminally differentiated effector memory CD45RA+ cells. The sequenced sample was naive CD8+ T cells from PBMCs. All receptors derive from a man aged 18-30 years in good health. Some clones in this sample may be carry-over from other donors' samples.

This clone occurred once. The V call is TRBV29-1, the J call TRBJ2-7; TRBD2 matches at 8 bases. V trimming: 4 bases; J trimming: 3 bases; junction bases outside the gene matches: 8. This CDR3 comprises 14 residues. In germline, CDR1 is SQVTM, CDR2 ANQGSEA. This CDR3 is CSVVGREGRYEQYF. The CDR3 nucleotides read TGCAGCGTTGTCGGACGGGAGGGTCGCTACGAGCAGTACTTC.

The CDR3 loop reads CASNQRGGPVSDTQYF. CDR3 DNA: TGTGCCAGCAACCAACGAGGGGGGCCTGTGTCAGATACGCAGTATTTT. The V call is TRBV27, the J call TRBJ2-3; D is perhaps TRBD1 or TRBD2 (6 bases each). The germline V and J ends were trimmed by 7 bases and 4 bases, with 21 bases remaining between them. The CDR3 has 16 amino acids. Germline assignment: CDR1 MNHEY and CDR2 SMNVEV (reference sequence).

Remarks on this clone: This same CDR3 is encoded by further DNA sequences in the sample. V and J are TRBV7-9 and TRBJ1-3; D is unresolved. V was clipped by 1 base and J by 0 bases, with 7 bases between them. This CDR3 is built from 15 residues. The germline V gene has CDR1 SEHNR and CDR2 FQNEAQ (reference sequence). This CDR3 reads CASSLGPSSGNTIYF. CDR3 sequence (DNA): TGTGCCAGCAGCTTAGGCCCAAGCTCTGGAAACACCATATATTTT.